These 27 T cell receptor beta chains originate from one sample sequenced in a study of blood T cell repertoires in COVID-19. The method was immunoSEQ multiplex PCR; TCRdb's version includes in-frame clones alone and lacks a portion of them. The sample includes 250,000 to 300,000 clones, roughly 86% of them seen just once. Sequences were obtained from PBMCs or T cells enriched from blood (not recorded which). The source is a woman aged 60 to 75 who had recovered from COVID-19.

The CDR3 bases are TGTGCCAGCAGCGTCCAGGGCTACGAGCAGTACTTC. It translates to CASSVQGYEQYF. The V call is TRBV11-3, the J call TRBJ2-7; weak D call: TRBD1 (5 bases). Germline V gives CDR1 SGHNT, CDR2 YENEEA. The CDR3 is 12 amino acids. The V end lost 5 bases, the J end lost 3 bases, and 8 bases lay between the germline ends.

This clone occurred a few times. The chain combines TRBV5-1 with TRBJ1-5; D uncertain. CDR3 length equals 13 residues. V lost 5 bases and J lost 8, with 14 bases in between. Germline CDR1 SGHRS, CDR2 YFSETQ. Here the CDR3 reads CASSTGGREPQHF. The CDR3 region has the DNA TGCGCCAGCAGTACGGGAGGAAGGGAGCCCCAGCATTTT.

The genes are TRBV9 and TRBJ2-5, with 8 bases that match TRBD1. The germline V gene encodes CDR1 SGDLS and CDR2 YYNGEE. CDR3 length: 14 residues. V shed 4 bases, J shed 5 bases, and the junction held 7 bases outside the gene matches. CDR3 amino acids: CASSPGGWGETQYF. The CDR3 DNA reads as TGTGCCAGCAGCCCAGGGGGCTGGGGGGAGACCCAGTACTTC. Together with reference TRBV9 and TRBJ2-5, the CDR3 gives the full variable domain: DSGVTQTPKHLITATGQRVTLRCSPRSGDLSVYWYQQSLDQGLQFLIQYYNGEERAKGNILERFSAQQFPDLHSELNLSSLELGDSALYFCASSPGGWGETQYFGPGTRLLVL.

V is TRBV19 and J is TRBJ2-2, with 10 nucleotides matching TRBD2. Unmatched junction bases numbered 16, after V lost 8 bases and J lost 7 bases. This CDR3 has 17 amino acids. Per the germline V gene, CDR1 is LNHDA and CDR2 is SQIVND (reference sequence). CDR3 sequence: CASQTTRSGRSGGELFF. The DNA for the CDR3 is TGTGCCAGTCAAACCACCCGTAGCGGGAGGAGTGGCGGGGAGCTGTTTTTT.

CDR3 sequence reads: CASISRRGGLEQFF. The DNA for the CDR3 is TGTGCCAGCATCTCTCGACGGGGGGGCCTTGAGCAGTTCTTC. The chain recombines TRBV28 with TRBJ2-1, with 8 bases matching TRBD2. The CDR3 contains 14 residues. Germline trimming cut 7 bases from V and 9 bases from J; bases unmatched to any gene: 11. Per germline, CDR1 MDHEN and CDR2 SYDVKM.

This sequence joins TRBV29-1 and TRBJ1-4; D might be TRBD1 (6 bases). Germline V gives CDR1 SQVTM, CDR2 ANQGSEA. The V gene lost 4 bases and the J gene lost 8 bases, with 14 bases spanning the gap. The length of the CDR3 is 13 residues. The CDR3 DNA follows: TGCAGCGTTGTACGGGGGGCGCAAGAAAAACTGTTTTTT. This translates into CSVVRGAQEKLFF.

This clone has only one observation. This chain joins TRBV4-2 and TRBJ1-4; D remains ambiguous. The V gene's germline CDR1 is LGHNA and CDR2 YNFKEQ. V was clipped by 1 base and J by 6 bases, with 15 bases between them. CDR3 length equals 16 residues. The CDR3 protein is CASSQARGRMDEKLFF. The CDR3, as DNA: TGTGCCAGCAGCCAAGCAAGAGGGCGGATGGATGAAAAACTGTTTTTT.

The chain employs TRBV28 and TRBJ2-1; possible D gene TRBD1, 6 bases. Germline V gene sequence: CDR1 MDHEN, CDR2 SYDVKM. The CDR3 extends over 17 amino acids. Deletions cut 5 bases from V and 0 bases from J, with 17 bases between. CDR3 residues: CASSALQGSSSYNEQFF. The CDR3 bases are TGTGCCAGCAGTGCCCTCCAGGGGAGCAGCTCCTACAATGAGCAGTTCTTC.

This sequence joins TRBV5-1 and TRBJ1-6, with D possibly matching TRBD1 (6 bases). The germline V and J ends were trimmed by 0 bases and 7 bases, with 14 bases remaining between them. There are 16 residues in the CDR3. Germline V gene data show CDR1 as SGHRS and CDR2 as YFSETQ. The CDR3 sequence is CASSLDTGRGNSPLHF. CDR3 in DNA: TGCGCCAGCAGCTTGGATACAGGGCGAGGGAATTCACCCCTCCACTTT.

The rearrangement links TRBV7-2 to TRBJ1-3; D uncertain. CDR1 and CDR2 from the germline V gene are SGHTA and FQGNSA. The CDR3 is made up of 14 amino acids. V gave up 5 bases and J gave up 2 bases, with 10 bases separating them. The CDR3: CASSLRSTGNTIYF. In DNA, the CDR3 is TGTGCCAGCAGCCTACGGAGCACTGGAAACACCATATATTTT.

The chain combines TRBV7-3 with TRBJ1-2; unclear D gene. The CDR3 sequence is 14 residues long. Germline V gene data show CDR1 as SGHTA and CDR2 as FQGTGA. V was trimmed by 1 base and J by 2 bases, leaving 8 bases between them. CDR3 DNA: TGTGCCAGCAGCTTAATCGCGGGGAACTATGGCTACACCTTC. Encoded protein: CASSLIAGNYGYTF.

This sequence joins TRBV19 and TRBJ2-2, with TRBD2 identical over 7 bases. Trimming took 7 bases from V and 5 from J; bases not matched to a gene: 10. The length of the CDR3 is 15 residues. CDR1 and CDR2 (germline): LNHDA, SQIVND (reference sequence). CDR3 nucleotides: TGTGCCAGTAAGGCCGCGGGAGTACGGACCGGGGAGCTGTTTTTT. It encodes CASKAAGVRTGELFF.

The rearrangement links TRBV5-4 to TRBJ1-4; no definite D call. The CDR3 spans 14 residues. Germline CDR1 SGHNT, CDR2 YYREEE (reference sequence). V lost 1 base and J lost 2, with 6 bases in between. For the CDR3, the DNA is TGTGCCAGCAGCTTGACTCCCACTAATGAAAAACTGTTTTTT. Encoded protein: CASSLTPTNEKLFF. Full variable domain (remainder filled in from reference TRBV5-4 and TRBJ1-4): ETGVTQSPTHLIKTRGQQVTLRCSSQSGHNTVSWYQQALGQGPQFIFQYYREEENGRGNFPPRFSGLQFPNYSSELNVNALELDDSALYLCASSLTPTNEKLFFGSGTQLSVL.

This sequence joins TRBV13 and TRBJ2-5, with TRBD1 matching 9 bases. This CDR3 comprises 14 residues. Trimming removed 5 bases from V and 7 bases from J; junction bases left unmatched: 8. Germline assignment: CDR1 PRHDT and CDR2 FYEKMQ (reference sequence). Here the CDR3 reads CASSHPGQGGTQYF. CDR3 sequence (DNA): TGTGCCAGCAGCCATCCGGGACAGGGCGGGACCCAGTACTTC.

The chain employs TRBV6-6 and TRBJ1-1; possible D gene TRBD1, 5 bases. This CDR3 comprises 12 residues. The germline V and J ends were trimmed by 6 bases and 7 bases, with 12 bases remaining between them. CDR1 and CDR2 from the germline V gene are MNHNY and SVGAGI (reference sequence). The CDR3 nucleotides read TGTGCCAGCAGCAAAGGGCAGGGTGAAGCTTTCTTT. Protein: CASSKGQGEAFF.

The chain uses TRBV19 and TRBJ2-5; D may be TRBD2 (6 bases). V was pared by 3 bases and J by 2 bases, with 10 bases between. CDR3 size: 14 residues. Looked up from germline, CDR1 is LNHDA and CDR2 is SQIVND (reference sequence). As DNA, the CDR3 is TGTGCCAGTAGTATCGGAGCGGGTCAAGAGACCCAGTACTTC. Amino acids: CASSIGAGQETQYF.

This chain joins TRBV11-2 and TRBJ1-3; 9 nucleotides line up with TRBD1. Germline V gives CDR1 SGHAT, CDR2 FQNNGV. The J segment lost 4 bases and the V segment lost 3 bases, leaving 7 bases of the junction unmatched. This CDR3 comprises 16 residues. The CDR3: CASSFSGTGPGNTIYF. In DNA, the CDR3 is TGTGCCAGCAGCTTCTCCGGGACAGGGCCAGGAAACACCATATATTTT.

V is TRBV5-1 and J is TRBJ2-3; TRBD2 matches at 10 bases. Germline-derived CDR1 and CDR2 are SGHRS and YFSETQ. V was clipped by 0 bases and J by 1 base; unmatched bases: 2. The CDR3 consists of 16 residues. CDR3 DNA sequence: TGCGCCAGCAGCTTGGCCCTAGCGGGGGGCACAGATACGCAGTATTTT. This translates into CASSLALAGGTDTQYF.

The chain couples TRBV6-5 to TRBJ1-3, with TRBD1 matching over 7 bases. From germline, CDR1 is MNHEY and CDR2 SVGAGI. The CDR3 is 14 amino acids. V trimming: 6 bases; J trimming: 2 bases; junction bases outside the gene matches: 4. The CDR3 bases are TGTGCCAGCAGCACAGGGGCTGCTGGAAACACCATATATTTT. Translating gives CASSTGAAGNTIYF.

The V call is TRBV10-2, the J call TRBJ2-7; TRBD2 matches at 14 bases. The CDR3 has 15 amino acids. Losses at the gene ends were 8 bases for V and 2 bases for J; bases not matched to a gene: 5. The germline gives CDR1 WSHSY, CDR2 SAAADI. The chain's CDR3 is CASSGTSGGPYEQYF. DNA of the CDR3: TGCGCCAGCTCCGGGACTAGCGGGGGACCCTACGAGCAGTACTTC.

The chain links TRBV30 to TRBJ1-2, with TRBD1 matching 11 bases. Germline values: CDR1 GTSNPN, CDR2 SVGIG (reference sequence). The CDR3 spans 13 residues. The junction had 5 bases not matched to a gene; V was cut back by 3 bases and J by 8 bases. The CDR3 DNA reads as TGTGCCTGGAGCCCCGGGACAGGGGGAGGCTACACCTTC. Translating it yields CAWSPGTGGGYTF.

This rearrangement joins TRBV18 to TRBJ2-7; a weak D match, TRBD2 (5 bases). The CDR3 extends over 14 amino acids. V was shortened by 1 base and J by 1 base, with 8 bases between the two germline ends. The germline gives CDR1 KGHSH, CDR2 LQKENI. The CDR3 protein is CASSPRELSYEQYF. The CDR3 coding sequence is TGTGCCAGCTCACCACGGGAGCTATCCTACGAGCAGTACTTC.

This sequence joins TRBV15 and TRBJ1-5; TRBD1 is a possible D gene (5 bases). CDR1 is LNHNV, CDR2 YYDKDF, per germline (reference sequence). This CDR3 is built from 18 residues. Trimming pared 1 base from V and 0 bases from J, leaving 16 bases between. DNA of the CDR3: TGTGCCACCAGCAGAGGCCTCGGTATCAGGGATAGCAATCAGCCCCAGCATTTT. Its translation is CATSRGLGIRDSNQPQHF.

The chain links TRBV5-1 to TRBJ2-3, with 7 bases lining up with TRBD2. CDR1 and CDR2 from the germline V gene are SGHRS and YFSETQ. This CDR3 has 14 residues. Unmatched junction bases numbered 5, after V lost 4 bases and J lost 3 bases. The DNA of the CDR3 is TGCGCCAGCAGCCGGACTAGGAGTACAGATACGCAGTATTTT. Translating it yields CASSRTRSTDTQYF. Based on the CDR3 plus reference TRBV5-1 and TRBJ2-3, the full variable domain is KAGVTQTPRYLIKTRGQQVTLSCSPISGHRSVSWYQQTPGQGLQFLFEYFSETQRNKGNFPGRFSGRQFSNSRSEMNVSTLELGDSALYLCASSRTRSTDTQYFGPGTRLTVL.

J is TRBJ2-1 and V is TRBV7-9, with unresolved D. Germline lookup yields CDR1 SEHNR and CDR2 FQNEAQ (reference sequence). The CDR3 is 14 residues long. V dropped 5 bases and J dropped 12 bases, with 20 bases sitting between them. The CDR3 protein is CASSLDPAAEVQFF. The CDR3 DNA reads TGTGCCAGCAGCCTCGACCCCGCCGCCGAGGTGCAGTTCTTC.

The V gene is TRBV7-2, the J gene TRBJ2-3, with 7 bases that match TRBD1. The V gene's germline CDR1 is SGHTA and CDR2 FQGNSA. The CDR3 consists of 14 residues. V was pared by 5 bases and J by 3 bases, with 5 bases of the junction left unmatched. For the CDR3, the DNA is TGTGCCAGCAGCGTAGACAGGGTGACAGATACGCAGTATTTT. It specifies CASSVDRVTDTQYF.

J is TRBJ2-5 and V is TRBV5-6; 10 bases agree with TRBD2. The CDR3 extends over 15 amino acids. The germline CDR1 and CDR2 sequences are SGHDT and YYEEEE. Losses at the gene ends were 4 bases for V and 1 base for J; bases not matched to a gene: 4. CDR3 protein: CASSIAGGTQETQYF. The CDR3 bases are TGTGCCAGCAGCATAGCGGGGGGTACCCAAGAGACCCAGTACTTC.